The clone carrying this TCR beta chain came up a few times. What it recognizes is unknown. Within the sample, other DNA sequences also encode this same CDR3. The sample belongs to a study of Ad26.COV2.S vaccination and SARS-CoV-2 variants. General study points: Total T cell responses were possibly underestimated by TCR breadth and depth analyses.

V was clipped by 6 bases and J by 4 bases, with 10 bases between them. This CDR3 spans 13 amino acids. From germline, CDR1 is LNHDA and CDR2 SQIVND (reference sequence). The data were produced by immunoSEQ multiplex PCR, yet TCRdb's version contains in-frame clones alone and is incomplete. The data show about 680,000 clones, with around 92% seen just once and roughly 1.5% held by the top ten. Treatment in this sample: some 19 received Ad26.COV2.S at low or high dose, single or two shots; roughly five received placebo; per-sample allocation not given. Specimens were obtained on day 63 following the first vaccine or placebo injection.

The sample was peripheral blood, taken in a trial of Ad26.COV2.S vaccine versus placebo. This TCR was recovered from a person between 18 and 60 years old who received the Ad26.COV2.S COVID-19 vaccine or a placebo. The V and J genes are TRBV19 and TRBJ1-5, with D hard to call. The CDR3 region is CASRAGGNQPQHF. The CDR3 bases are TGTGCCAGTAGAGCCGGTGGAAATCAGCCCCAGCATTTT.